The 15 T cell receptor beta chains listed next were all sequenced from one sample in a study of shared clonotypes between healthy human individuals. Using immunoSEQ multiplex PCR, the repertoire was profiled, and TCRdb retains in-frame clones only, with some absent. This sample has some 2.4 million clones; under 95% occur once, and the top ten carry roughly 0.39%. The sample taken for sequencing was naive CD4+ T cells from PBMCs. The sample's subset: CD45RA+ positively selected. These receptors came from a man aged 18 to 30 in good health. Some clones in this sample may be carry-over from other donors' samples.

In this sample, this clone turned up once. J is TRBJ1-1 and V is TRBV9; possible D gene TRBD1, 6 bases. The CDR3 consists of 15 residues. The V gene lost 4 bases and the J gene lost 1 base, with 14 bases spanning the gap. From germline, CDR1 is SGDLS and CDR2 YYNGEE. The CDR3 DNA reads TGTGCCAGCAGCACCGTCGGACAGACGAACACTGAAGCTTTCTTT. This encodes CASSTVGQTNTEAFF.

The chain carries TRBV2 and TRBJ2-7; the match to TRBD1 covers 11 bases. V trimming: 5 bases; J trimming: 9 bases; junction bases outside the gene matches: 15. Germline-derived CDR1 and CDR2 are SNHLY and FYNNEI. The CDR3 length is 16 residues. The DNA of the CDR3 is TGTGCCAGCAGTCTCGATGGGGACAGGGGGACGAGAGGGCAGTACTTC. This gives the protein CASSLDGDRGTRGQYF.

The chain recombines TRBV6-6 with TRBJ1-2; 7 bases fit TRBD1. The CDR3 spans 15 residues. Germline loops: CDR1 MNHNY, CDR2 SVGAGI (reference sequence). The ends lost 5 bases at V and 6 bases at J; junction bases unmatched: 12. Here the CDR3 reads CASSDRQGKRDGYTF. CDR3 sequence (DNA): TGTGCCAGCAGTGATAGACAGGGAAAAAGGGATGGCTACACCTTC.

Of note for this clone: Other DNA sequences within the sample encode an identical CDR3. The rearrangement joins TRBV20-1 to TRBJ2-3, with D possibly called TRBD1 or TRBD2 (5 bases each). This CDR3 spans 11 amino acids. With 5 bases removed from V and 4 bases from J, the gap between germline ends came to 7 bases. In germline, CDR1 is DFQATT, CDR2 SNEGSKA (reference sequence). This CDR3 reads CSAGGPDTQYF. The CDR3 DNA reads as TGCAGTGCTGGGGGTCCAGATACGCAGTATTTT.

The V call is TRBV2, the J call TRBJ1-4; D perhaps matches TRBD1 (5 bases). This CDR3 spans 14 amino acids. V was pared by 4 bases and J by 4 bases, with 10 bases between. Germline CDR1 is SNHLY and CDR2 is FYNNEI. The CDR3 loop is CASSGGLLNEKLFF. CDR3 nucleotides: TGTGCCAGCAGTGGGGGCCTGCTTAATGAAAAACTGTTTTTT.

This chain joins TRBV25-1 and TRBJ1-1; 8 bases map to TRBD1. The CDR3 runs to 18 residues. Trimming removed 4 bases from V and 5 bases from J; junction bases left unmatched: 18. The germline V gene has CDR1 MGHDK and CDR2 SYGVNS. The CDR3 sequence is CASSGNSIGRTGRTEAFF. CDR3 sequence (DNA): TGTGCCAGCAGTGGGAACTCCATAGGGCGGACAGGGCGAACTGAAGCTTTCTTT. The variable domain in full, completed from reference TRBV25-1 and TRBJ1-1, reads EADIYQTPRYLVIGTGKKITLECSQTMGHDKMYWYQQDPGMELHLIHYSYGVNSTEKGDLSSESTVSRIRTEHFPLTLESARPSHTSQYLCASSGNSIGRTGRTEAFFGQGTRLTVV.

This rearrangement joins TRBV5-1 to TRBJ2-5; no clear D. This CDR3 contains 14 residues. Germline V gene sequence: CDR1 SGHRS, CDR2 YFSETQ. The V end was cut by 0 bases, the J end by 5 bases, with 11 bases between. CDR3 loop: CASSLGRYIETQYF. CDR3 coding DNA: TGCGCCAGCAGCTTGGGTCGGTACATTGAGACCCAGTACTTC.

This rearrangement joins TRBV6-4 to TRBJ2-4; either TRBD1 or TRBD2 may fit D (5 bases each). CDR3 length: 18 residues. CDR1 is MRHNA and CDR2 is SNTAGT in the germline V gene. The V end was cut by 2 bases, the J end by 3 bases, with 20 bases between. The CDR3 DNA follows: TGTGCCAGCAGTGACCCTGGAGGACACCCGAGGGGCAAAAACATTCAGTACTTC. The encoded protein is CASSDPGGHPRGKNIQYF.

This rearrangement joins TRBV4-1 to TRBJ1-1, with 7 bases that match TRBD1. CDR1 and CDR2 from the germline V gene are MGHRA and YSYEKL. V trimming: 4 bases; J trimming: 3 bases; junction bases outside the gene matches: 5. CDR3 size: 14 residues. The CDR3 coding sequence is TGCGCCAGCAGCCTGGGACAGAGGGACACTGAAGCTTTCTTT. Translating it yields CASSLGQRDTEAFF.

This chain links TRBV10-3 with TRBJ2-7; TRBD1 aligns across 9 bases. Germline values: CDR1 ENHRY, CDR2 SYGVKD. The CDR3 covers 15 residues. Trimming took 6 bases from V and 1 from J; bases not matched to a gene: 7. The CDR3 reads CAISPGTGISYEQYF. The CDR3 region has the DNA TGTGCCATCAGCCCCGGGACAGGGATATCCTACGAGCAGTACTTC.

This chain uses TRBV19 with TRBJ1-2; tentatively, D is TRBD1 (5 bases). V was cut by 3 bases and J by 10 bases, with 15 bases left in between. This CDR3 is built from 13 residues. Per the germline V gene, CDR1 is LNHDA and CDR2 is SQIVND (reference sequence). In DNA, the CDR3 is TGTGCCAGTAGTATTACGCAGGGCATTGACTACACCTTC. Its translation: CASSITQGIDYTF.

V usage is TRBV28 and J usage is TRBJ1-5, with 12 bases that match TRBD1. The CDR3 contains 16 residues. V lost 5 bases, J lost 6 bases, and 8 bases stayed unmatched. Germline CDR1 and CDR2: MDHEN and SYDVKM. Here the CDR3 DNA reads TGTGCCAGCAGTCCTGAGGGACAGGGGGCCGGTCAGCCCCAGCATTTT. Protein product: CASSPEGQGAGQPQHF.

This chain links TRBV11-3 with TRBJ1-1; 7 nucleotides line up with TRBD1. With 0 bases clipped from V and 7 bases from J, the junction kept 5 bases outside the gene matches. Germline-derived CDR1 and CDR2 are SGHNT and YENEEA. CDR3 length: 14 residues. The CDR3 DNA reads as TGTGCCAGCAGCTTAGATACCCGGGACAGTGAAGCTTTCTTT. Translating it yields CASSLDTRDSEAFF.

V usage is TRBV30 and J usage is TRBJ1-1; the D gene is possibly TRBD1 (5 bases). CDR3 length: 14 amino acids. Trimming left V 4 bases short and J 1 base short, with 13 bases between. Germline values: CDR1 GTSNPN, CDR2 SVGIG (reference sequence). CDR3 sequence reads: CAWIETDTNTEAFF. The DNA of the CDR3 is TGTGCCTGGATTGAAACGGACACGAACACTGAAGCTTTCTTT.

V gene TRBV19 combines with J gene TRBJ2-1, with 8 nucleotides matching TRBD2. Germline CDR1 and CDR2: LNHDA and SQIVND (reference sequence). The V and J ends lost 1 base and 0 bases, in that order; junction bases with no gene match: 5. This CDR3 is 17 amino acids long. CDR3 region: CASSIGGSGSSYNEQFF. DNA for the CDR3: TGTGCCAGTAGTATAGGGGGGAGCGGGAGCTCCTACAATGAGCAGTTCTTC.